This entry lists 29 T cell receptor beta chains sequenced from one sample in a study of beta chain features in type 1 diabetes. What these receptors recognize is not known. Notes on the study in general: Among patients with Type 1 diabetes, TCRB CDR3s were moderately but significantly shorter in every one of the four CD4+ subsets.

Expressed TCRB transcripts were sequenced after all isolated RNA was converted to cDNA. Sequencing was performed with immunoSEQ multiplex PCR; in TCRdb, only in-frame clones are kept and a portion is missing. Among more than 95,000 clones listed, 25% to 30% were seen once. Sequenced: central memory CD4+ T cells from blood. The receptors were sampled from a woman aged 18-29 years with type 1 diabetes.

This clone occurred a few times. The chain joins TRBV6-1 to TRBJ2-1; possible D gene TRBD1, 6 bases. The CDR3 sequence is 18 residues long. From germline, CDR1 is MNHNS and CDR2 SASEGT. The V end was cut by 2 bases, the J end by 0 bases, with 17 bases between. The DNA of the CDR3 is TGTGCCAGCAGTGAAACGACAGGATGGTCGAGCTCCTACAATGAGCAGTTCTTC. It yields the protein CASSETTGWSSSYNEQFF.

The genes are TRBV9 and TRBJ2-7; D is perhaps TRBD2 (6 bases). Trimming stripped 3 bases from V and 2 bases from J, with 12 bases between. This CDR3 is built from 14 residues. Germline V lookup: CDR1 SGDLS, CDR2 YYNGEE. CDR3 coding DNA: TGTGCCAGCAGCGGACTAGGAGGGGCCTACGAGCAGTACTTC. Protein product: CASSGLGGAYEQYF. Full variable domain (remainder filled in from reference TRBV9 and TRBJ2-7): DSGVTQTPKHLITATGQRVTLRCSPRSGDLSVYWYQQSLDQGLQFLIQYYNGEERAKGNILERFSAQQFPDLHSELNLSSLELGDSALYFCASSGLGGAYEQYFGPGTRLTVT.

DNA of the CDR3: TGTGCCAGCAGCTTGGCCCTCCTGAACTATGGCTACACCTTC. It encodes CASSLALLNYGYTF. The rearrangement links TRBV5-6 to TRBJ1-2; unclear D gene. The CDR3 sequence is 14 residues long. V dropped 0 bases and J dropped 2 bases, with 8 bases sitting between them. Germline CDR1 and CDR2: SGHDT and YYEEEE.

The rearrangement joins TRBV18 to TRBJ2-5; D not certain. Germline V lookup: CDR1 KGHSH, CDR2 LQKENI. V lost 3 bases and J lost 0, with 8 bases in between. This CDR3 is built from 14 residues. The CDR3 DNA reads TGTGCCAGCTCACCTCAAGCGTACCAAGAGACCCAGTACTTC. This translates into CASSPQAYQETQYF.

Concerning this clone: At the DNA level, this CDR3 is encoded by other sequences in the same sample as well. The chain combines TRBV13 with TRBJ2-3; TRBD2 matches at 10 bases. Germline CDR1 PRHDT, CDR2 FYEKMQ (reference sequence). The CDR3 spans 16 residues. The V segment lost 5 bases and the J segment 0 bases; nucleotides outside the gene matches: 5. CDR3 amino acids: CASSLRLAGSTDTQYF. CDR3 DNA: TGTGCCAGCAGCCTAAGACTAGCGGGTAGCACAGATACGCAGTATTTT.

CDR3 residues: CASSNTGTSSYEQYF. DNA for the CDR3: TGTGCCAGCAGCAACACCGGGACTAGTTCCTACGAGCAGTACTTC. The chain employs TRBV6-5 and TRBJ2-7, with TRBD2 matching 8 bases. V was clipped by 6 bases and J by 1 base; unmatched bases: 8. This CDR3 is built from 15 residues. CDR1 MNHEY and CDR2 SVGAGI come from the germline V gene.

V is TRBV9 and J is TRBJ2-5; 9 bases agree with TRBD2. The length of the CDR3 is 15 residues. J gave up 4 bases and V 0 bases, and 4 bases lay outside the gene matches. The germline gives CDR1 SGDLS, CDR2 YYNGEE. CDR3: CASSVDFSGRETQYF. The DNA of the CDR3 is TGTGCCAGCAGCGTAGATTTTAGCGGGAGAGAGACCCAGTACTTC.

This clone was seen more than once but under ten times. The V call is TRBV30, the J call TRBJ1-1, with no clear D. V lost 0 bases, J lost 0 bases, and 11 bases lay in between. This CDR3 has 15 amino acids. The germline V gene encodes CDR1 GTSNPN and CDR2 SVGIG (reference sequence). CDR3 DNA: TGTGCCTGGAGTGTACATCAGTCGTTGAACACTGAAGCTTTCTTT. The encoded protein is CAWSVHQSLNTEAFF.

Only a few counts were recorded for this clone. The rearrangement joins TRBV7-2 to TRBJ2-4; 7 bases are shared with TRBD1. This CDR3 has 12 amino acids. J lost 13 bases, V lost 5 bases, and 8 bases had no gene match. Germline V gene data show CDR1 as SGHTA and CDR2 as FQGNSA. For the CDR3, the DNA is TGTGCCAGCAGCCCGGACAGGACGGTCCAGTACTTC. Translation: CASSPDRTVQYF.

There are a few counts of this clone. The V gene is TRBV19, the J gene TRBJ2-6, with 7 nucleotides matching TRBD2. There are 17 residues in the CDR3. Germline lookup yields CDR1 LNHDA and CDR2 SQIVND (reference sequence). With V trimmed by 6 bases and J by 0 bases, 8 bases remained unmatched. This chain's CDR3 is CASSLPGGFSGANVLTF. The CDR3 nucleotides are TGTGCCAGTAGCCTCCCGGGAGGTTTCTCTGGGGCCAACGTCCTGACTTTC.

This clone was detected only a few times. The chain couples TRBV30 to TRBJ1-2; D possibly corresponds to TRBD1 (5 bases). The ends were cut back, 5 bases at V and 8 bases at J, with 12 bases in the middle. The CDR3 sequence is 11 residues long. Germline V gene sequence: CDR1 GTSNPN, CDR2 SVGIG (reference sequence). CDR3 bases: TGTGCCTGGGATAGGGGTGGCGGCTACACCTTC. Protein sequence: CAWDRGGGYTF.

This clone was seen more than once but under ten times. The chain recombines TRBV28 with TRBJ2-7; 12 bases map to TRBD2. Trimming removed 5 bases from V and 2 bases from J; junction bases left unmatched: 4. Germline lookup yields CDR1 MDHEN and CDR2 SYDVKM. The CDR3 sequence is 15 residues long. The DNA of the CDR3 is TGTGCCAGCAGTCCGGGACTAGCGGGTACCTACGAGCAGTACTTC. Translating it yields CASSPGLAGTYEQYF.

J is TRBJ1-1 and V is TRBV14; TRBD1 is a possible D gene (6 bases). V was clipped by 4 bases and J by 2 bases, with 11 bases between them. The germline V gene has CDR1 SGHDN and CDR2 FVKESK. This CDR3 has 14 amino acids. DNA for the CDR3: TGTGCCAGCAGCCGGGAAGGGGGAAACACTGAAGCTTTCTTT. This sequence encodes CASSREGGNTEAFF.

The CDR3 sequence is CASSLDQTRSYEQYV. The DNA of the CDR3 is TGTGCCAGCAGCTTAGATCAGACTCGCTCCTACGAGCAGTACGTC. V usage is TRBV11-3 and J usage is TRBJ2-7; no clear D. This CDR3 region has 15 residues. V was pared by 0 bases and J by 0 bases, with 9 bases between. Germline V gene data show CDR1 as SGHNT and CDR2 as YENEEA.

The chain joins TRBV28 to TRBJ1-1; D remains ambiguous. V was clipped by 5 bases and J by 5 bases, with 18 bases between them. CDR3 length: 15 residues. CDR1 and CDR2 (germline): MDHEN, SYDVKM. CDR3 sequence reads: CASSPYLGRVTEAFF. The CDR3 bases are TGTGCCAGCAGTCCCTATCTGGGTCGGGTTACTGAAGCTTTCTTT.

This clone has more than one count but fewer than ten. V usage is TRBV7-2 and J usage is TRBJ2-3; 10 nucleotides match TRBD1. Germline CDR1 SGHTA, CDR2 FQGNSA. This CDR3 contains 15 residues. The trim removed 1 base at V and 6 bases at J, leaving 4 bases unmatched. DNA of the CDR3: TGTGCCAGCAGCTTAGGGACAGGGGGATCTGATACGCAGTATTTT. Translation: CASSLGTGGSDTQYF.

The chain carries TRBV30 and TRBJ2-1; TRBD2 matches 7 bases. This CDR3 has 16 amino acids. V lost 4 bases, J lost 4 bases, and 13 bases stayed unmatched. The germline gives CDR1 GTSNPN, CDR2 SVGIG (reference sequence). The CDR3 region has the DNA TGTGCCTGGACCCGTTCAAGCGGGATTGGATACAATGAGCAGTTCTTC. This sequence encodes CAWTRSSGIGYNEQFF.

The chain employs TRBV5-4 and TRBJ2-3, with 14 positions matching TRBD2. The V gene's germline CDR1 is SGHNT and CDR2 YYREEE (reference sequence). Trimming removed 3 bases from V and 2 bases from J; junction bases left unmatched: 2. The CDR3 has 16 amino acids. CDR3 loop: CASSSGLAGDTDTQYF. CDR3 nucleotide sequence: TGTGCCAGCAGCTCGGGACTAGCGGGGGACACAGATACGCAGTATTTT.

This clone has just a few counts. The V gene is TRBV9, the J gene TRBJ2-3; 11 bases agree with TRBD2. This CDR3 has 15 amino acids. Germline V CDR1 and CDR2: SGDLS, YYNGEE. V gave up 5 bases and J gave up 0 bases; unmatched junction bases: 2. The CDR3 region has the DNA TGTGCCAGCAGTCGGACTAGCGGGAGCACAGATACGCAGTATTTT. Its translation: CASSRTSGSTDTQYF.

This clone turned up a few times. The V gene is TRBV7-2, the J gene TRBJ2-3, with D perhaps matching TRBD2 (7 bases). CDR3 length: 19 residues. V was trimmed by 4 bases and J by 2 bases, leaving 25 bases between them. Germline V gene lookup returns CDR1 SGHTA and CDR2 FQGNSA. The DNA of the CDR3 is TGTGCCAGCAGCTCCCGCCCTGGTGGGGGGGCCCCACACACAGATACGCAGTATTTT. It translates to CASSSRPGGGAPHTDTQYF.

The DNA of the CDR3 is TGCGCCAGCAGCGTTGGGACTAGCGGGACGAGCGAGCAGTACTTC. Its protein product is CASSVGTSGTSEQYF. This chain joins TRBV5-1 and TRBJ2-7; the match to TRBD2 covers 13 bases. The CDR3 spans 15 residues. Germline-derived CDR1 and CDR2 are SGHRS and YFSETQ. The trim removed 4 bases at V and 6 bases at J, leaving 7 bases unmatched.

This clone showed up many times. V usage is TRBV29-1 and J usage is TRBJ2-1; 8 nucleotides agree with TRBD1. The germline gives CDR1 SQVTM, CDR2 ANQGSEA. The CDR3 consists of 12 residues. The junction had 4 bases not matched to a gene; V was cut back by 5 bases and J by 7 bases. CDR3 nucleotides: TGCAGCGTTTACCGGACAGGGAATGAGCAGTTCTTC. Its translation is CSVYRTGNEQFF.

The gene calls are TRBV11-2 and TRBJ2-1, with TRBD2 identical over 11 bases. The CDR3 loop spans 15 amino acids. Per germline, CDR1 SGHAT and CDR2 FQNNGV. V dropped 1 base and J dropped 7; count of bases not matched to a gene: 3. Here the CDR3 reads CASSLGTSGSNEQFF. In DNA, the CDR3 is TGTGCCAGCAGCTTAGGTACTAGCGGGAGTAATGAGCAGTTCTTC.

This chain links TRBV5-7 with TRBJ2-1; 11 bases agree with TRBD1. TRBV5-7 is assigned to the ORF class and has an uncertain function. Losses at the gene ends were 0 bases for V and 8 bases for J; bases not matched to a gene: 7. CDR3 length: 16 residues. The CDR3, as DNA: TGTGCCAGCAGCTTGGTAGGGACAGGGGGGATCGATGAGCAGTTCTTC. Its translation is CASSLVGTGGIDEQFF.

The rearrangement links TRBV11-3 to TRBJ2-2; TRBD2 matches 8 bases. The germline gives CDR1 SGHNT, CDR2 YENEEA. After removal of 5 bases from V and 4 bases from J, the junction contained 6 bases not matched to a gene. This CDR3 region has 15 residues. In DNA, the CDR3 is TGTGCCAGCAGCCGCATAGCGGGAACCACCGGGGAGCTGTTTTTT. Translated: CASSRIAGTTGELFF. Full variable domain (outside the CDR3, taken from reference TRBV11-3 and TRBJ2-2): EAGVVQSPRYKIIEKKQPVAFWCNPISGHNTLYWYLQNLGQGPELLIRYENEEAVDDSQLPKDRFSAERLKGVDSTLKIQPAELGDSAVYLCASSRIAGTTGELFFGEGSRLTVL.

The rearrangement uses TRBV19 and TRBJ2-3, with 7 bases matching TRBD2. The germline gives CDR1 LNHDA, CDR2 SQIVND (reference sequence). V shed 5 bases, J shed 4 bases, and the junction held 21 bases outside the gene matches. The CDR3 runs 19 residues. The CDR3 here is CASSLTGPSASGGADTQYF. The CDR3 DNA follows: TGTGCCAGTAGTCTCACAGGCCCATCCGCTAGCGGAGGGGCAGATACGCAGTATTTT.

In its sample, this clone was seen a few times. The chain carries TRBV29-1 and TRBJ2-1; weak D call: TRBD1 (6 bases). CDR1 and CDR2 from the germline V gene are SQVTM and ANQGSEA. Trimming shortened V by 8 bases and J by 4 bases, and 18 bases separated the two germline ends. CDR3 length equals 14 residues. CDR3 nucleotide sequence: TGCAGCAAAACCTTCGGGACATTATACAATGAGCAGTTCTTC. Translating gives CSKTFGTLYNEQFF.

This clone was seen a few times. V and J are TRBV18 and TRBJ2-3, with 9 bases aligning to TRBD1. The CDR3 is 16 residues long. J was trimmed by 0 bases and V by 3 bases; bases with no gene match: 4. Germline CDR1 and CDR2: KGHSH and LQKENI. CDR3 DNA sequence: TGTGCCAGCTCACCGGGACAGGGTATGAGCACAGATACGCAGTATTTT. Translation: CASSPGQGMSTDTQYF.

This clone was recorded a few times. The chain employs TRBV15 and TRBJ2-2, with TRBD2 matching 13 bases. The CDR3 contains 17 residues. Germline trimming cut 0 bases from V and 3 bases from J; bases unmatched to any gene: 1. Germline lookup yields CDR1 LNHNV and CDR2 YYDKDF (reference sequence). The CDR3 region has the DNA TGTGCCACCAGCAGAGATGGACTAGCGGGAGACACCGGGGAGCTGTTTTTT. Its protein product is CATSRDGLAGDTGELFF.